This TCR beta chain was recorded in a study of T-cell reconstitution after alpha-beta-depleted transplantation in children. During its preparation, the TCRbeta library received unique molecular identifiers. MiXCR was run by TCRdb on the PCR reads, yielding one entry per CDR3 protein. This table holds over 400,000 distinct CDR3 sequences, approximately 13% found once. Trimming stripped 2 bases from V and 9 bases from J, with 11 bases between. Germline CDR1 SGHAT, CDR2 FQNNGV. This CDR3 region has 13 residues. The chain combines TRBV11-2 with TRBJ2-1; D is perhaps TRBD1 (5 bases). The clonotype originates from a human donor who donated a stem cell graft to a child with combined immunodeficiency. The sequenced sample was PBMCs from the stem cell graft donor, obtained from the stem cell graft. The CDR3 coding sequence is TGTGCCAGCAGCTTATTTTTGACAGTTGAGCAGTTCTTC. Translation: CASSLFLTVEQFF.